This entry describes one TCR beta chain. What antigen it recognizes has not been identified. No much larger clone is present one base from it, and per-base qualities are unavailable. Inclusive of the bounding cysteine and phenylalanine, the CDR3 is 17 residues long. The CDR3 DNA has 51 bases and is translated from base 1. CDR1 and CDR2 (SGHTA, FQGNSA) derive from the germline V gene. The V and J ends are trimmed by 1 base and 12 bases, leaving 22 bases between them. The sample comes from a study of blood T cell repertoires in COVID-19 (TCRdb year 2020). Looking at the study overall: The collaborator samples originated in the United States, Italy and Spain and spanned the acute and convalescent phases of COVID-19. Subjects who had been exposed to COVID-19, were actively infected with it, or had recovered from it provided the deeply sampled blood TCRbeta repertoires that made up the dataset. Where available, HLA class I and class II types were obtained from metadata supplied by the sample provider rather than from assay-based typing. The repertoires were released in a freely available public database meant as a resource for research on the immune response to SARS-CoV-2. Sample metadata almost always included a de-identified subject ID, COVID-19 status, age in years and sex. The prospective study material was composed of cDNA or gDNA derived from T cells, B-cell-depleted T cells, or PBMCs. The samples were drawn from the first 160 participants of the ongoing ImmuneRACE study and from 1,254 subjects provided by 6 global collaborators. Study-level results and caveats: How much clinical and demographic metadata was included differed by source and by participant, and the metadata was provided uncurated.

TCRbeta CDR3 regions were amplified from genomic DNA by means of the immunoSEQ Assay, a bias-controlled multiplex PCR. The authors processed their data as follows. Nucleated cell counts per sample were estimated from amplification of reference gene primers within the assay. To quantify the absolute abundance of each unique TCRbeta CDR3 rearrangement, sequence reads were collapsed and filtered. For each sample, productive Simpson clonality was calculated as the square root of Simpson's diversity index across productive rearrangements. Held by TCRdb, this immuneACCESS table contains in-frame sequences only and omits some clones. Under half of the omission traces to an unresolved V gene where checked; the cause of the rest is unknown. The V and J calls and clone size were taken over from that table, and D and trimming were inferred from the DNA. In all, the sample holds roughly 430,000 clones, and about 88% of those were seen once. About 1.5% of the sample is in the top ten clones.

In the prospective study, participants were about 18 to 89 years old, resided in about two dozen geographic areas of the United States, and were enrolled through a virtual design. To assign participants to cohorts, the prospective study relied on clinical history that participants themselves reported in a screening survey and a study questionnaire. A participant counted as exposed if, within 2 weeks of entering the study, that participant had been in contact with someone who had a PCR-confirmed or clinician-diagnosed COVID-19 case. Each participant in the prospective study had whole blood, serum and a nasopharyngeal or oropharyngeal swab collected by mobile phlebotomists. Prospective study participants could optionally give additional blood draws and questionnaires over an approximately two-month period. Before DNA extraction, prospective study blood samples were shipped either frozen or at room temperature.

The source material was PBMCs or T cells enriched from blood (not recorded which). The source of this sequence is a woman between 18 and 29 years old who had been exposed to COVID-19. The chain was built from TRBV7-2 and TRBJ1-6; TRBD1 could be the D gene, as 6 bases match. The bases are TGTGCCAGCAGCTTAGGATCGGGCCGACAGGAGCGTGAACCCCTCCACTTT. It is translated as CASSLGSGRQEREPLHF.